This TCR beta chain emerged from a study of cytomegalovirus exposure and HLA in healthy donors (dated by TCRdb to the late 2010s). Study-level background: In an earlier analysis of about 560 of the donors, 250 to 350 Gb of sequence data and 120 million or so unique TCR beta sequences from about 180 million T cells were reported. An early release that covered approximately 600 HLA-typed donors contained approximately 320 gigabases of sequencing data and 70 million to 100 million unique TCR sequences. Among the approximately 420 genotyped donors, around 79% belonged to the genetic ancestry cluster associated with self-reported Caucasian donors. The study aimed to test whether signatures of past pathogen exposure could be identified by cataloging public T cell receptors. The study used immunosequencing to profile the T cell repertoires of several hundred subjects and linked those repertoires to cytomegalovirus serostatus. A separate validation cohort of over 95 different subjects was used in addition to the 666-subject first cohort. The study combined high-throughput TCR immunosequencing, statistical association of individual TCRs with disease status, and machine learning to predict cytomegalovirus infection status. A later analysis re-analyzed previously published TCR beta repertoires from roughly 600 donors and added high-resolution HLA genotyping to study TCR occurrence patterns. Rather than using new phenotypic data, the later analysis identified candidate immune exposures from TCR beta sequences and from how often those sequences occurred across donors. An earlier analysis of 587 of the donors used high-throughput TCR beta sequencing to judge whether each TCR beta V gene segment behaved as functional or pseudogenic. Donor age, sex, ethnicity and CMV serostatus were compiled alongside the repertoire data. A later genetic analysis used genome-wide SNP genotypes for about 65% of the 666 donors, treating that subset as a discovery cohort. Every repertoire in the discovery cohort had been generated on one and the same sequencing platform. Class I and class II HLA loci were covered by the typing at four-digit resolution. The number of donors typed differed by locus, with roughly 629-640 for A, B, C, DRB1 and DQB1, roughly 520 for DQA1, over 600 for DPA1, and over 400 for DPB1. Five DR-DQ haplotypes were handled as single units for association and clustering, since linkage in the cohort was strong. Across 398 genotyped donors of the cohort, an average of about 250,000 unique TCR beta nucleotide sequences per donor were sequenced, and approximately 19% of those sequences were non-productive.

The CDR3 covers 14 residues, taking in both the cysteine and the phenylalanine. Left in the record is the CDR3 DNA by itself, 42 bases read in frame from the first base. CDR1 and CDR2 (SQVTM, ANQGSEA) derive from the germline V gene. Trimming at the junction amounts to 0 bases on V and 0 bases on J, and the germline ends lie 6 bases apart. Receptor libraries were prepared by the immunoSEQ multiplex PCR assay. A mixture of 60 forward primers for TCR Vbeta segments and 13 reverse primers for TCR Jbeta segments was used in the multiplex PCR. The CDR3 region of rearranged TCR beta genes was amplified from genomic DNA with a multiplex PCR assay. Amplified TCR beta libraries were sequenced as 87-base-pair reads on the Illumina HiSeq System. The paper's processing steps were these. A later analysis tallied approximately 87 million unique TCR beta chains across the roughly 610 repertoires, and around 12 million of those chains were shared by two or more donors. Raw reads were error-corrected and collapsed into unique sequences by a nearest-neighbor algorithm in which closely related sequences were merged to remove PCR and sequencing errors. V, D and J gene segments were assigned by aligning CDR3 sequences to IMGT reference sequences. Each retained sequence needed at least a six-nucleotide match to both a V gene segment and a J gene segment. Rearrangements were classified as productive when the CDR3 lacked stop codons and remained in frame with V and J, and all other rearrangements were classified as non-productive. Following IMGT convention, CDR3 was defined as the stretch from the second conserved V-encoded cysteine to the conserved J-encoded phenylalanine. In an earlier analysis of 550 to 650 of the donors, sequences lacking an unambiguous match to a single V gene segment were excluded. In an earlier analysis of roughly 500 of the donors, V segments were called functional above 56.7% productive rearrangements and were called segregating when the between-donor standard deviation exceeded 5%. A statistical classification framework was built to diagnose cytomegalovirus status from the catalog of TCR beta chain sequences. A later analysis assigned V and J genes by comparing TCR nucleotide sequences with IMGT/GENE-DB human TR gene sequences. In a later analysis, CDR3 sequences and most-parsimonious VDJ recombination scenarios were assigned using the TCRdist pipeline. In a later analysis, every TCR beta chain was defined by the combination of its CDR3 amino acid sequence and its V-gene family, and reads without a unique V-gene family were dropped. In a later analysis, approximately 590 highly shared, low-generation-probability nucleotide sequences were removed to address suspected cross-contamination and a sequencing artifact. A later analysis calculated a clonal expansion index for each public chain from normalized within-repertoire ranks of inferred template counts. Generation probabilities in a later analysis came from a VDJ recombination model fitted to out-of-frame rearrangements, and those results were checked against IGoR. In a later analysis, hypergeometric tests were used to score TCR-TCR, TCR-HLA and TCR-CMV co-occurrence, with a repertoire-size bias correction applied to TCR pairs. A later analysis estimated false discovery rates by permuting HLA or CMV assignments 20 times. In a later analysis, co-occurring TCRs were grouped using DBSCAN, and TCRdist sequence similarity was added for clustering within HLA-allele-positive subsets. Repertoires with fewer than 30,000 or more than 120,000 public chains, plus five repertoires with anomalous nucleotide sharing, were excluded from co-occurrence clustering. TCRdb limited this immuneACCESS table to in-frame rearrangements with V and J called. A share of clones is missing; checked studies link under half to unresolved V genes, and the rest is unexplained. V, J and clone size are taken as reported in that table, and D and trimming were inferred from the DNA itself. The sample table records some 100,000 clones; over 75% of these occur just once. The top ten clones comprise about 1.2% of the sample.

Findings and caveats that apply to the study as a whole: In a later analysis, most CMV-associated TCR beta chains were found to appear HLA-restricted, with HLA associations seemingly driven largely by CMV exposure. The 87-base-pair reads could not distinguish some IMGT-functional V segments, including TRBV6-2 and TRBV6-3, so those segments were excluded. According to a later analysis, TCR association rates differed among HLA loci, with DRB1 alleles showing the most associated TCRs and HLA-C alleles showing the fewest. A few of the identified cytomegalovirus-associated TCR beta chains were confirmed in vitro to be specific for cytomegalovirus antigens. The authors suggested that the approach could potentially be generalized to other disease states and immunological phenotypes. In a later analysis, several top co-occurrence clusters were reported to appear linked to parvovirus B19, influenza, CMV and Epstein-Barr virus. Sequencing depth was assumed to be roughly uniform across donors in the presence/absence analyses, though that assumption may not hold. Approximately 18 rarely observed V segments, including chromosome 9 orphons, were excluded from the earlier analysis of about 610 of the donors because counts were too low. Specific HLA alleles were associated with more than 15,000 TCR beta sequences at a false discovery rate of 0.05 in a later analysis. A later genetic analysis reported fewer N-insertions in productive TCRs among donors in an Asian-associated ancestry cluster than the approximately 700-donor mean. The only immune exposure information available for the cohort was CMV serostatus. A total of roughly 160 TCR beta chains were listed by the study as associated with cytomegalovirus. When HLA alleles, especially DR and DQ, strongly co-occurred, attributing TCR associations to individual alleles was difficult. Linkage disequilibrium might explain the correlated functional status among segregating V segments, but an unknown experimental factor could not be excluded. This cohort had only TCR beta chains sequenced, and the lack of alpha or paired-chain data limited which features could be detected. A later genetic analysis associated a missense DCLRE1C variant with V-gene and J-gene trimming of TCR beta chains, and an independent cohort replicated the association. A group of highly shared sequence variants was considered likely to be a technical artifact of the sequencing pipeline. In an earlier analysis of about 600 of the donors, most TCR beta V segments appeared in productive rearrangements about 87% or about 30% of the time, broadly matching IMGT annotations. A further reported finding was that TCR beta sequences accurately predicted the HLA-A and HLA-B alleles for most subjects in the first cohort. A later analysis found that HLA-associated TCR beta chains were more clonally expanded and had lower generation probabilities than equally common non-associated chains. While some public TCRs were present in many individuals, most TCR sequences turned up only very rarely across donors. HLA typing was unavailable for some donors at each locus, so association tests used only the typed subset. In both the original and validation cohorts, the classifier was reported to diagnose cytomegalovirus status with high specificity and sensitivity.

Of note for this clone: Its antigen has not been determined. Per-base quality was not reported, and no clone a single base away is much larger than it.

The cohort consisted of hundreds of healthy bone marrow donors. At the time of sampling, all cohort members were nominally healthy, though unrecorded immune exposures were likely present. The donor tested CMV seropositive and was one of the 289 seropositive cohort members. Each donor provided a peripheral blood sample, and peripheral blood mononuclear cells were used for TCR beta sequencing. The Qiagen DNeasy Blood Extraction Kit was used to extract genomic DNA from the blood cell samples. The receptor was isolated from a girl aged 2-15 years in good health and CMV-seropositive. This chain joins TRBV29-1 to TRBJ2-1; the D gene cannot be resolved reliably. Source material: PBMCs. The CDR3 protein: CSVEDSPSYNEQFF. The DNA sequence is given as TGCAGCGTTGAAGATAGTCCCTCCTACAATGAGCAGTTCTTC.